This TCR beta chain was profiled in a study of T cell repertoires in cytomegalovirus infection. The wider study: Public TCR beta signatures provided an indication of both CMV infection and a matching HLA type. Regarding the study as a whole: Clonotype analysis showed dominance of the ex vivo response by HLA-C-restricted CMV-specific TCR beta clonotypes. Based on cumulative public TCR beta family frequency, carriers of CMV plus the relevant HLA were identified.

The sample holds a few counts of this clonotype. The target antigen is unknown. The V and J ends lost 5 bases and 2 bases respectively, with 9 bases between them. Germline CDR1 reads SNHLY; CDR2 reads FYNNEI. The CDR3 totals 13 residues. Each CDR3 protein gets one entry after TCRdb re-called the reads with MiXCR. The table shows approximately 76,000 distinct CDR3 sequences, with more than 20% occurring only once. The sample consisted of CD8+ T cells from cultured PBMCs, taken from culture after CMV antigen stimulation. The TCR comes from a human donor in good health (CMV status not recorded). Some clones in this sample may be carry-over from other donors' samples. The J gene is TRBJ1-1, the V gene TRBV2, with a possible D match to TRBD1 (5 bases). This CDR3 is CASSWDPNTEAFF. The CDR3 nucleotides read TGTGCCAGCAGTTGGGACCCTAACACTGAAGCTTTCTTT.